Sequencing of this TCR beta chain was carried out in a study of beta chain features in type 1 diabetes. Whole-study context: Over all samples combined, around 110 million sorted cells were examined. Study conclusions and caveats: People with Type 1 diabetes carried modestly yet significantly shorter TCRB CDR3s in all four CD4+ subsets.

Sorted CD4+ subsets: naive, central memory, regulatory, stem cell-like memory (CD45RO/CCR7/CD25/CD127/CD95/CD27 panel). As for this clone: The antigen remains undetermined.

Reverse transcription of all isolated RNA meant that expressed TCRB transcripts were sequenced. Profiled with immunoSEQ multiplex PCR; TCRdb holds only in-frame clones, not every one. The table lists fewer than 450,000 clones, roughly 12% of them singletons. This clonotype was obtained from a woman under 30 with type 1 diabetes. Sequencing used naive CD4+ T cells from blood.

CDR3 sequence reads: CASSVEWDSGEQYV. Written as DNA, the CDR3 is TGTGCCAGCAGCGTAGAATGGGACTCGGGGGAGCAGTACGTC. The chain links TRBV9 to TRBJ2-7, with a possible D match to TRBD2 (6 bases). Germline-derived CDR1 and CDR2 are SGDLS and YYNGEE. CDR3 size: 14 residues. V was pared by 0 bases and J by 7 bases, with 14 bases between.